This T cell receptor (beta chain) was recovered during a study of a mutant IDH1 vaccine in newly diagnosed glioma. Overall study: The initiation of vaccination occurred 4-6 weeks after radiotherapy alone, or with temozolomide cycles. Treatment recipients were about 60% male and around 38% female, and their mean age was around 40 years.

J was trimmed by 4 bases and V by 0 bases; bases with no gene match: 5. Germline CDR1 LGHNA, CDR2 YSLEER. CDR3 length equals 17 residues. This clone was found a few times. Its target is not known. Repertoires were generated with immunoSEQ multiplex PCR, while TCRdb's copy carries only in-frame clones and drops some. Found here are tens of thousands of clones, around 70% of them singletons; the top ten hold about 11%. The time point: week 11, during vaccination. Vaccination comprised doses that each held 300 ug of mutant IDH1 20-mer peptide, plus topical imiquimod. This sequence joins TRBV4-3 and TRBJ2-1; 11 bases are a match to TRBD2. This material consisted of peripheral blood mononuclear cells (PBMCs), taken from a glioma patient whose treatment included an IDH1 peptide vaccine. This clonotype was sampled from a man between 18 and 29 years old with glioma. Some clones in this sample may be carry-over from other donors' samples. DNA of the CDR3: TGCGCCAGCAGCCAAGAGGCTAGCGGGGGGCAATACAATGAGCAGTTCTTC. Translating gives CASSQEASGGQYNEQFF.